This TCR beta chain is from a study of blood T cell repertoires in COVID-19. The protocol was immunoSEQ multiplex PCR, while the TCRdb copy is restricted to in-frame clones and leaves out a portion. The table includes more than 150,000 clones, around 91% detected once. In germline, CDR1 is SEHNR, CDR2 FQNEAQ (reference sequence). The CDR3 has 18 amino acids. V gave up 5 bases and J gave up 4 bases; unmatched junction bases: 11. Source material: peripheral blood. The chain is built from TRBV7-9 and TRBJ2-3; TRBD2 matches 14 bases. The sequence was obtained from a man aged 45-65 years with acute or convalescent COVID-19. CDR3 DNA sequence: TGTGCCAGCAGCGCCCTGCCGGGACTAGCGGGAGCGGCAGATACGCAGTATTTT. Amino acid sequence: CASSALPGLAGAADTQYF.